The clone carrying this T cell receptor beta chain occurred many times. Its target is not known. TCRdb reanalysed the RACE reads using MiXCR and keeps one entry per CDR3 protein. In the table there are about 360,000 distinct CDR3 sequences, 4% to 5.5% of which are singletons. This specimen comes from a study of human T cells and chemical hapten exposure. Turning to the study itself: Weekly diphenylcyclopropenone doses were given to patients' scalps across the approximately 23-week study. Study observations and caveats: Clustering by CDR3 similarity yielded significantly more large clusters from expanded TCRs than controls. It should be noted that donors had alopecia, so their immune response may differ from healthy people's.

This CDR3 has 12 residues. Trimming took 5 bases from V and 7 from J, leaving 9 bases between them. Germline CDR1 is SGHVS and CDR2 is FNYEAQ. This sample's time point: patch test 1, 2 weeks after DPC sensitization. Treatment: therapeutic diphenylcyclopropenone sensitization with weekly scalp DPC. The TCR comes from a woman aged 45-65 years with alopecia areata. Some clones in this sample may be carry-over from other donors' samples. This sequence joins TRBV7-6 and TRBJ1-3; unclear D gene. Sequenced here: whole blood, sampled in connection with sensitization to the hapten diphenylcyclopropenone (DPC). CDR3 protein: CASSPDPNTIYF. In nucleotides, the CDR3 is TGTGCCAGCAGCCCCGACCCCAACACCATATATTTT.